Sequencing of this T cell receptor (beta chain) was carried out in a study of blood T cell repertoires in COVID-19. Study context: Both acute and convalescent COVID-19 samples were obtained from the United States, Italy and Spain.

This CDR3 region has 15 residues. Per the germline V gene, CDR1 is KGHSH and CDR2 is LQKENI. Deletions cut 2 bases from V and 1 base from J, with 11 bases between. In the study's own analysis: Reference gene primer amplification in the assay estimated nucleated cell counts. Only in-frame clones appear in the TCRdb table, and some are missing; sequencing was by immunoSEQ multiplex PCR. V and J calls and clone size are given by that table; D and trimming were obtained from the DNA. The table shows about 26,000 clones, with roughly 90% occurring only once. The gene calls are TRBV18 and TRBJ1-1; D is uncertain. This clonotype was sampled from a human donor in a cohort sampled during active COVID-19. Material for sequencing was peripheral blood. DNA of the CDR3: TGTGCCAGCTCACCAATCTCTTCGGGGAACACTGAAGCTTTCTTT. The encoded protein is CASSPISSGNTEAFF.